One and the same sample provided the 29 T cell receptor beta chains below, sequenced in a study of T cell repertoires in cytomegalovirus infection. Their recognized antigens are unknown. TCRdb processed the reads anew with MiXCR; each CDR3 protein has one entry. The sample holds about 480,000 distinct CDR3 sequences, around 30% seen once. Sequencing used cultured PBMCs, obtained from culture after CMV antigen stimulation. The source is a human donor in good health (CMV status not recorded). Some clones in this sample may be carry-over from other donors' samples.

V is TRBV7-9 and J is TRBJ1-1, with a weak D call TRBD1 (5 bases). V gave up 2 bases and J gave up 5 bases, with 15 bases separating them. This CDR3 has 15 residues. From germline, CDR1 is SEHNR and CDR2 FQNEAQ (reference sequence). The CDR3 DNA is TGTGCCAGCAGCTTATCTGAAGGGGAACGTACTGAAGCTTTCTTT. Translating gives CASSLSEGERTEAFF. The full variable domain, in which reference TRBV7-9 and TRBJ1-1 provide the parts outside the CDR3, is DTGVSQNPRHKITKRGQNVTFRCDPISEHNRLYWYRQTLGQGPEFLTYFQNEAQLEKSRLLSDRFSAERPKGSFSTLEIQRTEQGDSAMYLCASSLSEGERTEAFFGQGTRLTVV.

The genes are TRBV28 and TRBJ2-7; 7 bases fit TRBD1. Looked up from germline, CDR1 is MDHEN and CDR2 is SYDVKM. The CDR3 is 16 amino acids. The V segment lost 6 bases and the J segment 1 base; nucleotides outside the gene matches: 12. CDR3 nucleotides: TGTGCCAGCAGGACCTCCCGGGACAGACCTTCCTACGAGCAGTACTTC. Translated: CASRTSRDRPSYEQYF. Full variable domain (outside the CDR3, taken from reference TRBV28 and TRBJ2-7): DVKVTQSSRYLVKRTGEKVFLECVQDMDHENMFWYRQDPGLGLRLIYFSYDVKMKEKGDIPEGYSVSREKKERFSLILESASTNQTSMYLCASRTSRDRPSYEQYFGPGTRLTVT.

This clonotype was seen a handful of times. The V call is TRBV6-2 or TRBV6-3, the J call TRBJ2-2; 14 nucleotides line up with TRBD2. The J segment lost 0 bases and the V segment lost 5 bases, leaving 2 bases of the junction unmatched. CDR1 is MNHEY and CDR2 is SVGEGT in the germline V gene. This CDR3 spans 17 amino acids. CDR3 region: CASSRGLAGANTGELFF. The CDR3 DNA is TGTGCCAGCAGTCGGGGACTAGCGGGGGCGAACACCGGGGAGCTGTTTTTT.

This clonotype has a count of ten or more. J is TRBJ2-1 and V is TRBV7-2, with 8 nucleotides matching TRBD2. J gave up 7 bases and V 4 bases, and 6 bases lay outside the gene matches. The CDR3 covers 14 residues. The germline CDR1 and CDR2 sequences are SGHTA and FQGNSA. As DNA, the CDR3 is TGTGCCAGCAGCTCAGAAGCGGGAGATAATGAGCAGTTCTTC. It specifies CASSSEAGDNEQFF.

The rearrangement links TRBV7-9 to TRBJ1-4; 7 positions agree with TRBD1. The CDR3 has 15 residues. Germline V CDR1 and CDR2: SEHNR, FQNEAQ (reference sequence). Trimming cost V 5 bases and J 0 bases; bases outside gene matches: 3. CDR3 coding DNA: TGTGCCAGCAGCCCAACAGGGGCAACTAATGAAAAACTGTTTTTT. As protein: CASSPTGATNEKLFF.

The gene calls are TRBV28 and TRBJ1-5, with D uncertain. The CDR3 is 16 amino acids. Deletions cut 6 bases from V and 2 bases from J, with 17 bases between. The germline V gene has CDR1 MDHEN and CDR2 SYDVKM. The CDR3 spells CASSRPKNRRNQPQHF. CDR3 DNA sequence: TGTGCCAGCAGCCGCCCCAAAAACCGGCGCAATCAGCCCCAGCATTTT.

The chain employs TRBV3-1 and TRBJ1-2, with 9 bases fitting TRBD1. CDR3 size: 14 residues. Trimming at V came to 1 base and at J to 6 bases, leaving 3 bases not matched to a gene. The germline gives CDR1 LGHDT, CDR2 YNNKEL (reference sequence). The DNA of the CDR3 is TGTGCCAGCAGCCAAGCACAGGGGGCGAATGGCTACACCTTC. Protein: CASSQAQGANGYTF.

This chain links TRBV28 with TRBJ2-3, with 8 bases aligning to TRBD2. The J segment lost 4 bases and the V segment lost 11 bases, leaving 8 bases of the junction unmatched. CDR1 is MDHEN, CDR2 SYDVKM, per germline. The CDR3 is 13 residues long. The CDR3 reads CAASGSWADTQYF. In nucleotides, the CDR3 is TGTGCCGCAAGCGGGAGTTGGGCAGATACGCAGTATTTT.

This clonotype occurred a few times. The genes are TRBV10-3 and TRBJ2-1, with unresolved D. The CDR3 is 11 amino acids. Trimming left V 3 bases short and J 7 bases short, with 4 bases between. Germline-derived CDR1 and CDR2 are ENHRY and SYGVKD. This CDR3 is CAISDGNEQFF. CDR3 DNA sequence: TGTGCCATCAGTGACGGGAATGAGCAGTTCTTC.

The chain couples TRBV6-8 to TRBJ1-2, with 7 nucleotides matching TRBD1. Trimming took 0 bases from V and 4 from J; bases not matched to a gene: 5. The CDR3 extends over 15 amino acids. Germline CDR1 reads MNHGY; CDR2 reads SAAAGT. The CDR3 sequence: CASSYSTGESYGYTF. The CDR3 region has the DNA TGTGCCAGCAGTTACTCAACAGGGGAAAGCTATGGCTACACCTTC.

At least ten counts were recorded for this clonotype. The rearrangement links TRBV7-2 to TRBJ2-3; D is uncertain. This CDR3 has 14 residues. Looked up from germline, CDR1 is SGHTA and CDR2 is FQGNSA. V gave up 3 bases and J gave up 2 bases, with 9 bases separating them. In nucleotides, the CDR3 is TGTGCCAGCAGCTTCGGCAGTGCCACAGATACGCAGTATTTT. This gives the protein CASSFGSATDTQYF.

The J gene is TRBJ1-3, the V gene TRBV19; no reliable D call. Germline V gene data show CDR1 as LNHDA and CDR2 as SQIVND (reference sequence). CDR3 length: 15 amino acids. V was trimmed by 7 bases and J by 0 bases, leaving 13 bases between them. The CDR3 DNA reads TGTGCCAGTACCAATCGTCGGAGCTCTGGAAACACCATATATTTT. Its translation is CASTNRRSSGNTIYF.

The V call is TRBV19, the J call TRBJ2-7, with a possible D match to TRBD1 (6 bases). V was pared by 6 bases and J by 2 bases, with 17 bases between. CDR1 is LNHDA and CDR2 is SQIVND in the germline V gene (reference sequence). The CDR3 contains 15 residues. In DNA, the CDR3 is TGTGCCAGTAGGAACCGGGACATGAGGGCCTACGAGCAGTACTTC. Its translation: CASRNRDMRAYEQYF.

The J gene is TRBJ2-1, the V gene TRBV19, with TRBD2 matching 9 bases. Germline V gives CDR1 LNHDA, CDR2 SQIVND (reference sequence). The CDR3 spans 16 residues. V dropped 3 bases and J dropped 5; count of bases not matched to a gene: 8. The CDR3 region is CASSIVALAGNNEQFF. CDR3 bases: TGTGCCAGTAGTATTGTAGCACTAGCGGGCAACAATGAGCAGTTCTTC.

This clonotype was picked up a small number of times. The chain carries TRBV7-2 and TRBJ2-1; TRBD2 matches at 11 bases. This CDR3 comprises 16 residues. Germline V lookup: CDR1 SGHTA, CDR2 FQGNSA. After removal of 5 bases from V and 6 bases from J, the junction contained 9 bases not matched to a gene. CDR3 amino acids: CASSPLLAGGVNEQFF. DNA of the CDR3: TGTGCCAGCAGCCCTCTTTTAGCGGGAGGGGTCAATGAGCAGTTCTTC.

This clonotype has a count of ten or more. V is TRBV18 and J is TRBJ2-4; D is uncertain. The germline V gene encodes CDR1 KGHSH and CDR2 LQKENI. Deletions cut 5 bases from V and 5 bases from J, with 10 bases between. This CDR3 has 13 residues. The CDR3, as DNA: TGTGCCAGCTCAGATTTGTTCGAAAACATTCAGTACTTC. This gives the protein CASSDLFENIQYF.

This sequence joins TRBV6-2 or TRBV6-3 and TRBJ1-1, with TRBD1 identical over 8 bases. This CDR3 region has 14 residues. Germline trimming cut 5 bases from V and 5 bases from J; bases unmatched to any gene: 7. CDR1 MNHEY and CDR2 SVGEGT come from the germline V gene. Here the CDR3 DNA reads TGTGCCAGCAGTAATGCAGGGGGCGGGACTGAAGCTTTCTTT. Translating gives CASSNAGGGTEAFF.

There are a few counts of this clonotype. The chain links TRBV12-3 or TRBV12-4 to TRBJ1-4, with a tentative D call TRBD1 (5 bases). The CDR3 runs to 13 residues. V was clipped by 4 bases and J by 7 bases, with 10 bases between them. DNA for the CDR3: TGTGCCAGCAGTTCCACCGGGGGTGAAAAACTGTTTTTT. Translation gives CASSSTGGEKLFF.

This chain connects TRBV19 to TRBJ1-2, with a possible D match to TRBD1 (5 bases). This CDR3 has 14 residues. Germline lookup yields CDR1 LNHDA and CDR2 SQIVND (reference sequence). V was cut by 1 base and J by 4 bases, with 10 bases left in between. DNA of the CDR3: TGTGCCAGTAGTATAGGTCAGGGTGCCTATGGCTACACCTTC. This translates into CASSIGQGAYGYTF. Full variable domain (rest looked up from reference TRBV19 and TRBJ1-2): DGGITQSPKYLFRKEGQNVTLSCEQNLNHDAMYWYRQDPGQGLRLIYYSQIVNDFQKGDIAEGYSVSREKKESFPLTVTSAQKNPTAFYLCASSIGQGAYGYTFGSGTRLTVV.

This clonotype was recorded only once. V and J are TRBV6-2 or TRBV6-3 and TRBJ1-1; D unresolved. CDR3 length: 14 residues. Trimming pared 6 bases from V and 1 base from J, leaving 12 bases between. Germline CDR1 and CDR2: MNHEY and SVGEGT. CDR3: CASSLGISNTEAFF. For the CDR3, the DNA is TGTGCCAGCAGCCTCGGGATATCGAACACTGAAGCTTTCTTT.

This clonotype was counted at least ten times. The chain employs TRBV11-1 and TRBJ1-1; no clear D gene. CDR1 is SGHAT, CDR2 FQDESV, per germline (reference sequence). Trimming removed 2 bases at V and 1 base at J, with 5 bases between. The CDR3 has 13 residues. The CDR3 sequence is CASSLTPNTEAFF. The CDR3 DNA reads TGTGCCAGCAGCTTAACCCCGAACACTGAAGCTTTCTTT.

The chain uses TRBV4-3 and TRBJ2-7; 14 bases match TRBD2. Germline V gene data show CDR1 as LGHNA and CDR2 as YSLEER. Trimming took 2 bases from V and 2 from J; bases not matched to a gene: 2. This CDR3 contains 16 residues. CDR3 coding DNA: TGCGCCAGCAGCCAATCGGGACTAGCGGGAGCCTACGAGCAGTACTTC. Its translation: CASSQSGLAGAYEQYF.

The DNA for the CDR3 is TGTGCCGTCCGACTAGCGGGAGCCCCCGAGCAGTACTTC. This gives the protein CAVRLAGAPEQYF. The rearrangement uses TRBV10-3 and TRBJ2-7; TRBD2 matches at 12 bases. CDR1 and CDR2 from the germline V gene are ENHRY and SYGVKD. The J segment lost 6 bases and the V segment lost 11 bases, leaving 8 bases of the junction unmatched. The CDR3 runs to 13 residues.

There are a few counts of this clonotype. The chain links TRBV24-1 to TRBJ2-5; D is perhaps TRBD1 or TRBD2 (6 bases each). The CDR3 spans 12 residues. Germline CDR1 reads KGHDR; CDR2 reads SFDVKD. Trimming shortened V by 8 bases and J by 4 bases, and 10 bases separated the two germline ends. CDR3 loop: CATKGGGETQYF. In DNA form, the CDR3 reads TGTGCCACCAAGGGGGGTGGAGAGACCCAGTACTTC.

This clonotype has at least ten counts. The J gene is TRBJ2-3, the V gene TRBV28; 13 bases are a match to TRBD2. V dropped 4 bases and J dropped 4; count of bases not matched to a gene: 5. Germline V gives CDR1 MDHEN, CDR2 SYDVKM. The CDR3 consists of 16 residues. CDR3: CASSSGLAGVSDTQYF. The CDR3 coding sequence is TGTGCCAGCAGTTCCGGACTAGCGGGAGTGTCAGATACGCAGTATTTT.

The chain carries TRBV4-1 and TRBJ2-7, with a weak D call TRBD2 (6 bases). V dropped 3 bases and J dropped 2 bases, with 17 bases sitting between them. The germline CDR1 and CDR2 sequences are MGHRA and YSYEKL. The CDR3 runs 16 residues. The CDR3 DNA is TGCGCCAGCAGCCAGGGTATAGCGGTAACTCCCTACGAGCAGTACTTC. This codes for CASSQGIAVTPYEQYF.

The J gene is TRBJ2-3, the V gene TRBV24-1; no clear D. The CDR3 contains 15 residues. Trimming shortened V by 4 bases and J by 4 bases, and 14 bases separated the two germline ends. Looked up from germline, CDR1 is KGHDR and CDR2 is SFDVKD. DNA for the CDR3: TGTGCCACCAGTGACACCCGTGGAAGCGCAGATACGCAGTATTTT. Its protein is CATSDTRGSADTQYF.

The chain joins TRBV2 to TRBJ2-1, with D unresolved. Trimming pared 4 bases from V and 8 bases from J, leaving 9 bases between. The CDR3 covers 12 residues. The germline V gene has CDR1 SNHLY and CDR2 FYNNEI. The CDR3 protein is CASSGSRDEQFF. CDR3 DNA sequence: TGTGCCAGCAGTGGGTCCCGCGATGAGCAGTTCTTC.

The J gene is TRBJ2-7, the V gene TRBV7-2, with D unresolved. The germline gives CDR1 SGHTA, CDR2 FQGNSA. V lost 6 bases, J lost 6 bases, and 15 bases lay in between. This CDR3 spans 13 amino acids. This chain's CDR3 is CASRPGPRGEQYF. CDR3 in DNA: TGTGCCAGCAGGCCCGGGCCGAGAGGCGAGCAGTACTTC.